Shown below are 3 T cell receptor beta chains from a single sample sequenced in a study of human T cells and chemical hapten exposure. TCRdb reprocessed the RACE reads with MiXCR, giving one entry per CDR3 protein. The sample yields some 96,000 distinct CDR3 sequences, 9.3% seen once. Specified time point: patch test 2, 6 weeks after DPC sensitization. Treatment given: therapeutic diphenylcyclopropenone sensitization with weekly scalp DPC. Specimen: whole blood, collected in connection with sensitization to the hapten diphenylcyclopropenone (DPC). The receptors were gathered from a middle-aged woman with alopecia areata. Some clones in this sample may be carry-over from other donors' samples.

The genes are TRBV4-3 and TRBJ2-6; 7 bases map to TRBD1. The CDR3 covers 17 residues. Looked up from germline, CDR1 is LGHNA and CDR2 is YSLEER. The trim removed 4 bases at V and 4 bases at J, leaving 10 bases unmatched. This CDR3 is CASSREPPGQGANVLTF. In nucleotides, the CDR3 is TGCGCCAGCAGCCGAGAACCCCCGGGACAGGGGGCCAACGTCCTGACTTTC.

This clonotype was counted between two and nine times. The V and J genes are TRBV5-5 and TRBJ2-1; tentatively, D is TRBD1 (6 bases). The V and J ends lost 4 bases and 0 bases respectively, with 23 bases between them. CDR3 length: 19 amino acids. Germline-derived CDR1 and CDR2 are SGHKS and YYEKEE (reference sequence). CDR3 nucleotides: TGTGCCAGCAGCCGCAGTATCATGACAGGCCCGAGCTCCTACAATGAGCAGTTCTTC. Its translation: CASSRSIMTGPSSYNEQFF.

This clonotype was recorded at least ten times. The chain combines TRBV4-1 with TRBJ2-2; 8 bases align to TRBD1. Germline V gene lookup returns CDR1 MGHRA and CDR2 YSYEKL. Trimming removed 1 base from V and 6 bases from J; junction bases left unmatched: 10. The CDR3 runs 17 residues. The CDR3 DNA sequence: TGCGCCAGCAGCCAAGGAGGCGGACAGGGAGGTCCCGGGGAGCTGTTTTTT. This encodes CASSQGGGQGGPGELFF.